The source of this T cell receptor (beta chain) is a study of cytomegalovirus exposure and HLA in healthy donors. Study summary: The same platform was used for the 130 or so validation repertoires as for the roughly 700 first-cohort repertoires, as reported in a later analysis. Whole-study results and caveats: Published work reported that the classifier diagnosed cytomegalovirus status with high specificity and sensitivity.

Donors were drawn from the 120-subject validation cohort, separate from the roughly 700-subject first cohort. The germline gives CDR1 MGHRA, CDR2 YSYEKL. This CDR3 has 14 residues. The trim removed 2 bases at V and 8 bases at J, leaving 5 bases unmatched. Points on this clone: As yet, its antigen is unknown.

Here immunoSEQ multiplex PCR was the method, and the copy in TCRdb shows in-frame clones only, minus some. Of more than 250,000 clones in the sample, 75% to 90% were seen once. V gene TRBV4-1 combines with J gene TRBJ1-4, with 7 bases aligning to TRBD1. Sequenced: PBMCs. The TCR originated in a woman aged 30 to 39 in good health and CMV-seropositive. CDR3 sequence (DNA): TGCGCCAGCAGCCAATCGACAGGGCGGGAAAAACTGTTTTTT. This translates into CASSQSTGREKLFF.